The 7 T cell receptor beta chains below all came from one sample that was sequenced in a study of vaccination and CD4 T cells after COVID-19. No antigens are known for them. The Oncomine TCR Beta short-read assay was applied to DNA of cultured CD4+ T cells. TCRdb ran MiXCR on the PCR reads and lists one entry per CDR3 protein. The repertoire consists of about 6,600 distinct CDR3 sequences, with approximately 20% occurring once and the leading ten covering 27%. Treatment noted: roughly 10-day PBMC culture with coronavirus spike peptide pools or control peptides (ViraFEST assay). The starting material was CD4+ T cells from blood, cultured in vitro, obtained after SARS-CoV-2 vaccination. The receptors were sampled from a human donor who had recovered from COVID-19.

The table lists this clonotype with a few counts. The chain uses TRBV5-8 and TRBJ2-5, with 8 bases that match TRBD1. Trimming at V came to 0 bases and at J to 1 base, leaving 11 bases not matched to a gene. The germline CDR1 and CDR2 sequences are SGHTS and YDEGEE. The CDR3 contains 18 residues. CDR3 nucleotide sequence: TGTGCCAGCAGCTTGGGGGACAAGGGACAGGCTACCCAAGAGACCCAGTACTTC. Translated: CASSLGDKGQATQETQYF.

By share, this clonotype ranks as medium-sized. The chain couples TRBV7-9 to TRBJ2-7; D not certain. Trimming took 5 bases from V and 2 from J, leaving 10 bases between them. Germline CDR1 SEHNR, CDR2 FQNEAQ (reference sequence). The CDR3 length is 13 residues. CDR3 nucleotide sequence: TGTGCCAGCAGCCCGGACGGGCCCTACGAGCAGTACTTC. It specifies CASSPDGPYEQYF.

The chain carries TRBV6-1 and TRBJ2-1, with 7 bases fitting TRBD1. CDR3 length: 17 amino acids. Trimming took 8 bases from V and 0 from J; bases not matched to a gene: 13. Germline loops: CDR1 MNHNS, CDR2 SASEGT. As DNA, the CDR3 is TGTGCCAGCGGACCGGGACAGACTTACAGCTCCTACAATGAGCAGTTCTTC. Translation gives CASGPGQTYSSYNEQFF.

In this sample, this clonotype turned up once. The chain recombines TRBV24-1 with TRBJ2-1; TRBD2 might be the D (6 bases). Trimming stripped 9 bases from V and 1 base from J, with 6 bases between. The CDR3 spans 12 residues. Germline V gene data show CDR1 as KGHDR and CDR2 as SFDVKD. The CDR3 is CATRGSYNEQFF. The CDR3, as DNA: TGTGCCACCCGGGGGTCCTACAATGAGCAGTTCTTC.

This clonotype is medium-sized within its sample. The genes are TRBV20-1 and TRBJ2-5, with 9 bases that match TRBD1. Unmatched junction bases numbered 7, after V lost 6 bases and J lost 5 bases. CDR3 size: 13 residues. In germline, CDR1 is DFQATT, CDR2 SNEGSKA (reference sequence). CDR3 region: CSAMTGGLETQYF. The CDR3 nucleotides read TGCAGTGCAATGACAGGGGGACTCGAGACCCAGTACTTC.

The CDR3 sequence is CSARRTSGGKYNEQFF. Here the CDR3 DNA reads TGCAGTGCTAGAAGAACTAGCGGGGGAAAATACAATGAGCAGTTCTTC. The gene calls are TRBV20-1 and TRBJ2-1; 11 nucleotides agree with TRBD2. The germline V gene has CDR1 DFQATT and CDR2 SNEGSKA (reference sequence). V lost 2 bases, J lost 4 bases, and 7 bases stayed unmatched. The CDR3 is made up of 16 amino acids.

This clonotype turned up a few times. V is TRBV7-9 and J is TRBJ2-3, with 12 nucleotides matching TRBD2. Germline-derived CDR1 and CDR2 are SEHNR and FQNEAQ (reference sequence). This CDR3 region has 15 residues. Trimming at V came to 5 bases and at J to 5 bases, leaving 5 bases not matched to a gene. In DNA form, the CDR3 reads TGTGCCAGCAGCATAATGACTAGCGGGAGAGATACGCAGTATTTT. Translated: CASSIMTSGRDTQYF.